This entry lists 30 T cell receptor beta chains sequenced from one sample in a study of shared clonotypes between healthy human individuals. The repertoire was sequenced with immunoSEQ multiplex PCR; TCRdb's copy has only in-frame clones and lacks some. The table shows roughly 2.5 million clones, with around nine tenths occurring only once. Sequencing was performed on naive CD4+ T cells sorted from blood. Stated subset: CD45RA+ positively selected. These receptors originate from a man aged 18 to 30 in good health.

The chain joins TRBV7-2 to TRBJ2-3, with D perhaps TRBD1 (5 bases). CDR1 is SGHTA, CDR2 FQGNSA, per germline. The CDR3 extends over 14 amino acids. V dropped 8 bases and J dropped 0 bases, with 12 bases sitting between them. The CDR3 bases are TGTGCCAGCCGGCCAGGGATAAGCACAGATACGCAGTATTTT. It codes for CASRPGISTDTQYF. Supplemented by reference TRBV7-2 and TRBJ2-3, the full variable domain reads GAGVSQSPSNKVTEKGKDVELRCDPISGHTALYWYRQSLGQGLEFLIYFQGNSAPDKSGLPSDRFSAERTGGSVSTLTIQRTQQEDSAVYLCASRPGISTDTQYFGPGTRLTVL.

This clone was counted once. The CDR3 DNA reads as TGTGCCAGCAGCTTAGTGGGGACTAGCGGGGTAACAGATACGCAGTATTTT. Amino acids: CASSLVGTSGVTDTQYF. The chain is built from TRBV7-9 and TRBJ2-3, with 13 nucleotides matching TRBD2. This CDR3 is 17 amino acids long. Germline values: CDR1 SEHNR, CDR2 FQNEAQ (reference sequence). The V segment lost 1 base and the J segment 3 bases; nucleotides outside the gene matches: 4. The full variable domain, with the rest looked up from reference TRBV7-9 and TRBJ2-3, is DTGVSQNPRHKITKRGQNVTFRCDPISEHNRLYWYRQTLGQGPEFLTYFQNEAQLEKSRLLSDRFSAERPKGSFSTLEIQRTEQGDSAMYLCASSLVGTSGVTDTQYFGPGTRLTVL.

The chain couples TRBV28 to TRBJ2-7; 7 bases fit TRBD1. This CDR3 comprises 12 residues. V dropped 11 bases and J dropped 2; count of bases not matched to a gene: 6. Germline V gene sequence: CDR1 MDHEN, CDR2 SYDVKM. CDR3 loop: CAASGQTYEQYF. The CDR3 DNA reads TGTGCCGCATCGGGACAGACCTACGAGCAGTACTTC. Full variable domain (remainder filled in from reference TRBV28 and TRBJ2-7): DVKVTQSSRYLVKRTGEKVFLECVQDMDHENMFWYRQDPGLGLRLIYFSYDVKMKEKGDIPEGYSVSREKKERFSLILESASTNQTSMYLCAASGQTYEQYFGPGTRLTVT.

This clone was picked up one time. The J gene is TRBJ2-5, the V gene TRBV7-2; TRBD1 is a possible D gene (6 bases). The CDR3 covers 18 residues. CDR1 and CDR2 from the germline V gene are SGHTA and FQGNSA. Trimming took 0 bases from V and 2 from J, leaving 19 bases between them. CDR3 amino acids: CASSLAPLGAGAQETQYF. CDR3 DNA: TGTGCCAGCAGCTTAGCTCCGCTGGGGGCAGGGGCTCAAGAGACCCAGTACTTC.

The sample holds a few counts of this clone. The chain is built from TRBV4-1 and TRBJ1-6; a weak D match, TRBD1 (5 bases). CDR1 and CDR2 from the germline V gene are MGHRA and YSYEKL. The V gene lost 1 base and the J gene lost 6 bases, with 10 bases spanning the gap. There are 15 residues in the CDR3. The CDR3 sequence is CASSQARERNSPLHF. The CDR3 DNA reads TGCGCCAGCAGCCAAGCCAGGGAACGTAATTCACCCCTCCACTTT.

The chain links TRBV7-9 to TRBJ2-7; the D gene is possibly TRBD2 (6 bases). CDR1 and CDR2 from the germline V gene are SEHNR and FQNEAQ (reference sequence). The V and J ends lost 4 bases and 2 bases respectively, with 15 bases between them. The CDR3 consists of 15 residues. CDR3 DNA sequence: TGTGCCAGCAGCTCCAATCTAGCGATTACCTACGAGCAGTACTTC. Protein sequence: CASSSNLAITYEQYF.

The rearrangement uses TRBV6-1 and TRBJ1-5, with D hard to call. The length of the CDR3 is 14 residues. Per germline, CDR1 MNHNS and CDR2 SASEGT. V was shortened by 5 bases and J by 3 bases, with 11 bases between the two germline ends. CDR3 sequence: CASSLADFNQPQHF. CDR3 nucleotide sequence: TGTGCCAGCAGTCTGGCGGACTTCAATCAGCCCCAGCATTTT.

As regards this clone: The sample has other DNA sequences that encode this CDR3 too. The chain employs TRBV5-1 and TRBJ2-6; no reliable D call. V was clipped by 2 bases and J by 0 bases, with 6 bases between them. CDR1 is SGHRS and CDR2 is YFSETQ in the germline V gene. The CDR3 length is 15 residues. The CDR3 nucleotides are TGCGCCAGCAGCTTTATCAGCTCTGGGGCCAACGTCCTGACTTTC. Translating gives CASSFISSGANVLTF.

CDR3 coding DNA: TGTGCCAGCAGCGAAACAGGGCCATACGAGCAGTACTTC. It encodes CASSETGPYEQYF. V gene TRBV28 combines with J gene TRBJ2-7; D is perhaps TRBD1 (6 bases). This CDR3 is built from 13 residues. Germline V lookup: CDR1 MDHEN, CDR2 SYDVKM. V was shortened by 6 bases and J by 4 bases, with 13 bases between the two germline ends.

The V call is TRBV7-9, the J call TRBJ2-1; D could derive from TRBD1 or TRBD2 (6 bases each). This CDR3 has 14 residues. The germline V gene has CDR1 SEHNR and CDR2 FQNEAQ (reference sequence). Trimming left V 4 bases short and J 8 bases short, with 15 bases between. CDR3 amino acids: CASSSPGAGYEQFF. In DNA, the CDR3 is TGTGCCAGCAGCTCCCCGGGGGCCGGGTATGAGCAGTTCTTC.

J is TRBJ2-3 and V is TRBV2, with D uncertain. Trimming pared 6 bases from V and 3 bases from J, leaving 7 bases between. CDR1 is SNHLY, CDR2 FYNNEI, per germline. The CDR3 has 12 residues. CDR3 sequence reads: CASRGWTDTQYF. The CDR3, as DNA: TGTGCCAGCAGAGGTTGGACAGATACGCAGTATTTT.

The J gene is TRBJ2-1, the V gene TRBV19; possible D gene TRBD2, 6 bases. Looked up from germline, CDR1 is LNHDA and CDR2 is SQIVND (reference sequence). The CDR3 runs 13 residues. Trimming pared 1 base from V and 10 bases from J, leaving 11 bases between. The CDR3 bases are TGTGCCAGTAGTATAGCCGGGACTCCCGAGCAGTTCTTC. This sequence encodes CASSIAGTPEQFF.

This clone was detected once. The chain links TRBV11-2 to TRBJ2-5; 16 bases map to TRBD2. The germline CDR1 and CDR2 sequences are SGHAT and FQNNGV. V shed 5 bases, J shed 1 base, and the junction held 10 bases outside the gene matches. The CDR3 sequence is 19 residues long. The CDR3 region is CASSRGLAGGLEAQETQYF. The CDR3 region has the DNA TGTGCCAGCAGCCGGGGACTAGCGGGGGGGCTGGAGGCCCAAGAGACCCAGTACTTC.

This clone is a singleton in its sample. As DNA, the CDR3 is TGTGCCACCGGGTCCGGGACTAGCGGGGGAGATACGCAGTATTTT. Amino acids: CATGSGTSGGDTQYF. V and J are TRBV10-3 and TRBJ2-3; 14 bases align to TRBD2. Germline V lookup: CDR1 ENHRY, CDR2 SYGVKD. CDR3 length: 15 residues. The junction had 8 bases not matched to a gene; V was cut back by 10 bases and J by 5 bases.

The CDR3 loop is CAMTDLRSSYEQYF. The DNA of the CDR3 is TGTGCCATGACTGATTTGCGGTCGTCCTACGAGCAGTACTTC. J is TRBJ2-7 and V is TRBV7-9, with D unresolved. Trimming cost V 10 bases and J 1 base, with 17 bases left between them. The CDR3 loop spans 14 amino acids. The germline CDR1 and CDR2 sequences are SEHNR and FQNEAQ (reference sequence).

This clone has more than one count but fewer than ten. This CDR3 is also generated by other DNA sequences in the sample. The rearrangement links TRBV6-5 to TRBJ1-2, with 9 bases lining up with TRBD1. There are 12 residues in the CDR3. V lost 6 bases to trimming and J lost 8 bases; unmatched junction nucleotides: 4. Germline V gene lookup returns CDR1 MNHEY and CDR2 SVGAGI. The CDR3 spells CASSLQGAGYTF. In DNA, the CDR3 is TGTGCCAGCAGCCTACAGGGGGCCGGCTACACCTTC.

V usage is TRBV7-2 and J usage is TRBJ2-3; 9 positions agree with TRBD2. The V and J ends lost 5 bases and 2 bases, in that order; junction bases with no gene match: 2. Germline loops: CDR1 SGHTA, CDR2 FQGNSA. This CDR3 has 14 residues. The CDR3 spells CASSMGLATDTQYF. CDR3 sequence (DNA): TGTGCCAGCAGCATGGGACTAGCCACAGATACGCAGTATTTT.

The V and J genes are TRBV27 and TRBJ2-7; D is unresolved. This CDR3 comprises 14 residues. Germline assignment: CDR1 MNHEY and CDR2 SMNVEV (reference sequence). Between the trimmed V and J ends, which lost 5 bases and 1 base, there was a span of 12 bases. CDR3 coding DNA: TGTGCCAGCAGTCCCCCGGGCAGGTCCTACGAGCAGTACTTC. Residues: CASSPPGRSYEQYF.

This chain joins TRBV5-6 and TRBJ2-4; 7 bases are a match to TRBD1. V gave up 5 bases and J gave up 6 bases; unmatched junction bases: 11. CDR3 length: 15 residues. Germline CDR1 SGHDT, CDR2 YYEEEE. CDR3 sequence (DNA): TGTGCCAGCAGGATCGGAGACAGGGAAGGAAACATTCAGTACTTC. Its translation is CASRIGDREGNIQYF.

This rearrangement joins TRBV9 to TRBJ2-5, with D perhaps TRBD2 (7 bases). V was cut by 0 bases and J by 7 bases, with 13 bases left in between. CDR1 is SGDLS, CDR2 YYNGEE, per germline. CDR3 length equals 14 residues. The chain's CDR3 is CASSVDRGGVTQYF. The CDR3 DNA reads TGTGCCAGCAGCGTAGATAGGGGGGGCGTGACCCAGTACTTC.

The chain links TRBV19 to TRBJ2-1; 10 bases line up with TRBD2. The ends lost 10 bases at V and 4 bases at J; junction bases unmatched: 10. The CDR3 length is 15 residues. Looked up from germline, CDR1 is LNHDA and CDR2 is SQIVND (reference sequence). Here the CDR3 DNA reads TGTGCCACCCGAGCAGCGGGGGGGCCATACAATGAGCAGTTCTTC. Protein product: CATRAAGGPYNEQFF.

CDR3 sequence reads: CASSLGMLAGTDTQYF. As DNA, the CDR3 is TGCGCCAGCAGCTTGGGTATGCTAGCGGGAACAGATACGCAGTATTTT. The chain links TRBV5-1 to TRBJ2-3; the match to TRBD2 covers 9 bases. The length of the CDR3 is 16 residues. Germline V lookup: CDR1 SGHRS, CDR2 YFSETQ. V lost 0 bases to trimming and J lost 3 bases; unmatched junction nucleotides: 5.

The chain joins TRBV30 to TRBJ2-3, with TRBD1 identical over 10 bases. Per the germline V gene, CDR1 is GTSNPN and CDR2 is SVGIG (reference sequence). V lost 7 bases to trimming and J lost 4 bases; unmatched junction nucleotides: 8. The CDR3 runs to 14 residues. The chain's CDR3 is CALNRQGAADTQYF. CDR3 nucleotide sequence: TGTGCCTTAAATCGACAGGGGGCGGCAGATACGCAGTATTTT.

This clone was observed once. The chain links TRBV27 to TRBJ1-4; perhaps TRBD1 as D (6 bases). Germline V gene data show CDR1 as MNHEY and CDR2 as SMNVEV (reference sequence). The CDR3 consists of 14 residues. V was trimmed by 5 bases and J by 4 bases, leaving 11 bases between them. The CDR3 here is CASSLRTVNEKLFF. The CDR3 DNA reads TGTGCCAGCAGTCTTAGGACAGTTAATGAAAAACTGTTTTTT.

Worth noting for this clone: The sample holds other DNA sequences that translate to the same CDR3. This chain uses TRBV6-5 with TRBJ1-2; no definite D call. CDR3 length: 11 residues. Trimming removed 4 bases at V and 4 bases at J, with 4 bases between. Germline-derived CDR1 and CDR2 are MNHEY and SVGAGI. The CDR3 spells CASSSSYGYTF. CDR3 nucleotides: TGTGCCAGCAGTTCCAGCTATGGCTACACCTTC.

This clone showed up just once. The chain carries TRBV7-3 and TRBJ2-7, with 10 positions matching TRBD1. Germline lookup yields CDR1 SGHTA and CDR2 FQGTGA. This CDR3 has 15 amino acids. The J segment lost 5 bases and the V segment lost 3 bases, leaving 7 bases of the junction unmatched. CDR3 loop: CASSLTGGFSDEQYF. CDR3 in DNA: TGTGCCAGCAGCTTGACAGGGGGCTTTTCGGACGAGCAGTACTTC.

CDR3 in DNA: TGTGCCAGCAGCTCGACCAGCGGGTTTTTTCAAGAGACCCAGTACTTC. Residues: CASSSTSGFFQETQYF. The gene calls are TRBV11-2 and TRBJ2-5; weak D call: TRBD2 (6 bases). Germline V CDR1 and CDR2: SGHAT, FQNNGV. CDR3 length: 16 residues. The V gene lost 4 bases and the J gene lost 2 bases, with 17 bases spanning the gap. Full variable domain (outside the CDR3, taken from reference TRBV11-2 and TRBJ2-5): EAGVAQSPRYKIIEKRQSVAFWCNPISGHATLYWYQQILGQGPKLLIQFQNNGVVDDSQLPKDRFSAERLKGVDSTLKIQPAKLEDSAVYLCASSSTSGFFQETQYFGPGTRLLVL.

In this sample, this clone turned up a few times. The chain recombines TRBV11-2 with TRBJ2-1; D unclear. The CDR3 runs 11 residues. Looked up from germline, CDR1 is SGHAT and CDR2 is FQNNGV. V was clipped by 5 bases and J by 6 bases, with 5 bases between them. This chain's CDR3 is CASSIANEQFF. In nucleotides, the CDR3 is TGTGCCAGCAGCATAGCCAATGAGCAGTTCTTC.

The V and J genes are TRBV7-9 and TRBJ2-7; D gene uncertain. Trimming pared 4 bases from V and 0 bases from J, leaving 10 bases between. Germline values: CDR1 SEHNR, CDR2 FQNEAQ (reference sequence). This CDR3 has 14 residues. The CDR3 sequence is CASSSSVASYEQYF. CDR3 DNA: TGTGCCAGCAGCTCTAGTGTGGCCTCCTACGAGCAGTACTTC. The whole variable domain, filled in from reference TRBV7-9 and TRBJ2-7, reads DTGVSQNPRHKITKRGQNVTFRCDPISEHNRLYWYRQTLGQGPEFLTYFQNEAQLEKSRLLSDRFSAERPKGSFSTLEIQRTEQGDSAMYLCASSSSVASYEQYFGPGTRLTVT.

The gene calls are TRBV6-5 and TRBJ2-5, with a possible D match to TRBD2 (5 bases). The V gene lost 7 bases and the J gene lost 2 bases, with 14 bases spanning the gap. From germline, CDR1 is MNHEY and CDR2 SVGAGI. CDR3 size: 14 residues. The CDR3 DNA is TGTGCCAGCACCGACGCACGGACTCAAGAGACCCAGTACTTC. This encodes CASTDARTQETQYF.